This is a list of T cell receptor beta chains from one sample in a study of cytomegalovirus exposure and HLA in healthy donors. The assay was immunoSEQ multiplex PCR, and TCRdb's table has in-frame clones only and misses some. Among 100,000 or so clones listed, about 70% were seen once. The sequenced sample consisted of PBMCs. The source of these receptors is a middle-aged woman in good health and CMV-seronegative. The CDR3 runs from the conserved cysteine through the conserved F or W. The order of the fields is V gene, D gene, clone size, J gene, CDR3 DNA, CDR3 protein. The D gene is left open where the match is weak. Size is omitted from some rows. Given values are once, few, many or a class for expanded clones.

TRBV5-4	.	.	TRBJ2-5	TGTGCCAGCAGCTCCGGGAACGAAGAGACCCAGTACTTC	CASSSGNEETQYF
TRBV7-7	TRBD1	.	TRBJ2-1	TGTGCTAGCAGCCCAGGACAGGCCATAAACAATGAGCAGTTCTTC	CASSPGQAINNEQFF
TRBV5-1	TRBD2	once	TRBJ2-2	TGCGCCAGCAGCGATCCGGGACTAGCGAACACCGGGGAGCTGTTTTTT	CASSDPGLANTGELFF
TRBV7-7	.	.	TRBJ2-1	TGTGCTAGCAGCTTAGCAGGACTTAACAATGAGCGGTTCTTC	CASSLAGLNNERFF
TRBV5-3	.	.	TRBJ2-7	TGTGCCAGAAGCTCGTCGTTCACGACAGGAGGTCAGAAGCAGTACTTC	CARSSSFTTGGQKQYF
TRBV11-2	.	.	TRBJ2-7	TGTGCCAGCAGCTTAGGACACAGGATTAACTACGAGCAGTACTTC	CASSLGHRINYEQYF
TRBV6-5	TRBD1	.	TRBJ1-1	TGTGCCAGCAGTTACTCGATAGGAGCAGGGGGCGGAGAAGCTTTCTTT	CASSYSIGAGGGEAFF
TRBV30	.	.	TRBJ1-1	TGTGCCTGGAGTGTATCACGGTCGGACACTGAAGCTTTCTTT	CAWSVSRSDTEAFF
TRBV9	.	.	TRBJ2-7	TGTGCCAGCAGCGTAGATGCGGGACAGATTTACGAGCAGTACTTC	CASSVDAGQIYEQYF
TRBV19	TRBD2	.	TRBJ2-3	TGTGCCAGTCGGCTGTCTAGCGGCCAATATACGCAGTATTTT	CASRLSSGQYTQYF
TRBV7-9	TRBD2	.	TRBJ2-3	TGTGCCAGCAGCTTAGCTAGCGGGCGCACAGATACGCAGTATTTT	CASSLASGRTDTQYF
TRBV4-3	.	.	TRBJ2-3	TGCGCCAGCAGCCTTAGTTTGATTGACGGCGGTAGCACAGATACGCAGTATTTT	CASSLSLIDGGSTDTQYF
TRBV19	.	.	TRBJ1-1	TGTGCCAGTATGTATCTGGGGCAGTCCCAAGCTTTCTTT	CASMYLGQSQAFF
TRBV15	.	.	TRBJ1-1	TGTGCCACCAGCAGAGATAAGGCAGGGAACACTGAAGCTTTCTTT	CATSRDKAGNTEAFF
TRBV23-1	.	.	TRBJ1-6	TGCGCCAGCAGTCAGGCAAATTCACCCCTCCACTTT	CASSQANSPLHF
TRBV7-6	.	.	TRBJ2-7	TGTGCCAGCAGCTTAGGCCTAGCCGTCTCCTACGAGCAGTACTTC	CASSLGLAVSYEQYF
TRBV7-3	.	.	TRBJ2-1	TGTGCCAGCAGCTTACGTCCGAGCTCCTACAATGAGCAGTTCTTC	CASSLRPSSYNEQFF
TRBV19	.	few	TRBJ2-3	TGTGCCAGTAGCTTGGGCGTTAGCACAGATACGCAGTATTTT	CASSLGVSTDTQYF
TRBV9	TRBD1	few	TRBJ2-3	TGTGCCAGCAGCACCCGGACAGGCGCCACAGATACGCAGTATTTT	CASSTRTGATDTQYF
TRBV10-1	.	.	TRBJ2-7	TGCGCCAGCAGTGAGTCTGGAGGGCTGGAAGAGCAGTACTTC	CASSESGGLEEQYF
TRBV19	.	.	TRBJ2-2	TGTGCCAGTAGTCGCTTGCGCGGGACTCGGAGCCCCGGGGAGCTGTTTTTT	CASSRLRGTRSPGELFF
TRBV7-2	.	.	TRBJ1-1	TGTGCCAGCACCATCAGGGGCGCGGGGAACACTGAAGCTTTCTTT	CASTIRGAGNTEAFF
TRBV6-6	.	.	TRBJ2-7	TGTGCCAGCAGAATAGACAGATTTGACTACGAGCAGTACTTC	CASRIDRFDYEQYF
TRBV27	.	.	TRBJ2-3	TGTGCCAGCAGTACGAGGTCCCTTACAACAGATACGCAGTATTTT	CASSTRSLTTDTQYF
TRBV5-1	TRBD2	.	TRBJ2-1	TGCGCCAGCAGCTGGGTCACTAGCGGGAGTGCCAATGAGCAGTTCTTC	CASSWVTSGSANEQFF
TRBV7-9	TRBD1	.	TRBJ1-4	TGTGCCAGCAGCAAGGACAGGGTGGAAAAACTGTTTTTT	CASSKDRVEKLFF
TRBV2	.	.	TRBJ2-7	TGTGCCAGCAGTTCTGGGACTGTTTTGAATGAGCAATACTTC	CASSSGTVLNEQYF
TRBV7-9	.	.	TRBJ2-6	TGTTCCAGCAGCTTAGGCTCCCGGGAGAACGTCCTGACTTTC	CSSSLGSRENVLTF
TRBV7-8	TRBD1	.	TRBJ2-2	TGTGCCAGCCCCCCTTTGGGGGTGAGAGGGGGCAGTACCGGGGAGCTGTTTTTT	CASPPLGVRGGSTGELFF
TRBV7-9	.	.	TRBJ2-7	TGTTCCAGCAGCTTAGCGCCTGGGGCGGATGAGCAGTACTTC	CSSSLAPGADEQYF
TRBV6-4	.	few	TRBJ2-3	TGTGCCAGCAGTGACAAGGGGGGGACAGATACGCAGTATTTT	CASSDKGGTDTQYF
TRBV25-1	.	.	TRBJ2-3	TGTGCCAGCAGTGAATTACGATCTACTGCTAGCACAGATACGCAGTATTTT	CASSELRSTASTDTQYF
TRBV4-3	.	once	TRBJ1-1	TGCGCCAGCAGCCAAGACTCCGAGTACACTGAAGCTTTCTTT	CASSQDSEYTEAFF
TRBV5-6	TRBD1	.	TRBJ1-2	TGTGCCAGCAGCTTGGTCCCGGGACAGGGACGTGGCTACACCTTC	CASSLVPGQGRGYTF
TRBV19	TRBD1	.	TRBJ2-1	TGTGCCAGTAGTCCCGGACAGGGGAACCTCCATGAGCAGTTCTTC	CASSPGQGNLHEQFF